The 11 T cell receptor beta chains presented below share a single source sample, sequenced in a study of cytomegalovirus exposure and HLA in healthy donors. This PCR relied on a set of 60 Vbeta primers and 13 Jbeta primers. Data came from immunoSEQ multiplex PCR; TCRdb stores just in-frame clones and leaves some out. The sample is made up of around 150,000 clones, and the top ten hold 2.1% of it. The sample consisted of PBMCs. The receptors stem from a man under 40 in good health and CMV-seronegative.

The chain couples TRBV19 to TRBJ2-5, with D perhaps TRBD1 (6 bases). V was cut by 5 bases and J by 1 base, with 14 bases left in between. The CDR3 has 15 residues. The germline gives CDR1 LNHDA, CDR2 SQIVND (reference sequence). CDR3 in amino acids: CASSLQGMVQETQYF. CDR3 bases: TGTGCCAGTAGTTTGCAGGGGATGGTCCAAGAGACCCAGTACTTC.

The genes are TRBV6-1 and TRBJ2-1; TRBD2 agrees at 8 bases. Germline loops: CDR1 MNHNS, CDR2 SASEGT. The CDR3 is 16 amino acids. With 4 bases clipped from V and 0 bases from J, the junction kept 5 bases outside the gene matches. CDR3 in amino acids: CASSVRAGVSYNEQFF. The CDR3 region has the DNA TGTGCCAGCAGTGTCAGAGCGGGAGTCTCCTACAATGAGCAGTTCTTC.

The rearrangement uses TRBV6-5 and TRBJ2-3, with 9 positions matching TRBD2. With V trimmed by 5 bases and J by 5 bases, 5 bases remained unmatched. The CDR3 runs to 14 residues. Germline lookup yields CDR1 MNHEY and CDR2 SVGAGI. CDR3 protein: CASSLAGPRDTQYF. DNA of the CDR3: TGTGCCAGCAGTCTAGCGGGGCCGCGAGATACGCAGTATTTT.

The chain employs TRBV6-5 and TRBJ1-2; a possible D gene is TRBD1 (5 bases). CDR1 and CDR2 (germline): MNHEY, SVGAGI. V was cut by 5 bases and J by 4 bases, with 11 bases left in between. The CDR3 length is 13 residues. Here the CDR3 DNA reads TGTGCCAGCAGTAACCCAGGGCCCTATGGCTACACCTTC. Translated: CASSNPGPYGYTF.

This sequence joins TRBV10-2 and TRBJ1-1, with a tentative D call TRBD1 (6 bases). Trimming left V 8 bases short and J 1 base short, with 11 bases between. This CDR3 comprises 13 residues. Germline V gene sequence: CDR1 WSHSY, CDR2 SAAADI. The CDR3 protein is CASSRTENTEAFF. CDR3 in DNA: TGCGCCAGCTCCCGGACAGAGAACACTGAAGCTTTCTTT.

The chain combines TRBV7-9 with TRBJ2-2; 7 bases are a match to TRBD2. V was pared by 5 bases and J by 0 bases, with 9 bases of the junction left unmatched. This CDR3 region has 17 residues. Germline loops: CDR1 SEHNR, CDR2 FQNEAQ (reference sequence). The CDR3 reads CASSSNRLAANTGELFF. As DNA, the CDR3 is TGTGCCAGCAGCAGCAACCGACTAGCTGCGAACACCGGGGAGCTGTTTTTT.

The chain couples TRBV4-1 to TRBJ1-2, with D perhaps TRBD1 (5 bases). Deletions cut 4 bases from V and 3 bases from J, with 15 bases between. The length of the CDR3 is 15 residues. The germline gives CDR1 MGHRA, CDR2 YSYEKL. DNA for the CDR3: TGCGCCAGCAGCCTTGAATCGGACAAGCACTATGGCTACACCTTC. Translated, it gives CASSLESDKHYGYTF.

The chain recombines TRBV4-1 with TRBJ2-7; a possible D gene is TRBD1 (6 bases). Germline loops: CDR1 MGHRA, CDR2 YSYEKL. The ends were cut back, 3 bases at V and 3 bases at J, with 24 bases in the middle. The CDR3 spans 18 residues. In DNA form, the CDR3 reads TGCGCCAGCAGCCATTCCCCGACGCCGGGACACCAACTCTACGAGCAGTACTTC. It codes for CASSHSPTPGHQLYEQYF.

The CDR3 spells CASSVAVGADTQYF. Written as DNA, the CDR3 is TGTGCCAGCAGCGTAGCTGTAGGGGCAGATACGCAGTATTTT. The chain employs TRBV9 and TRBJ2-3; the D gene is possibly TRBD1 (5 bases). V was clipped by 0 bases and J by 4 bases, with 9 bases between them. Germline CDR1 SGDLS, CDR2 YYNGEE. CDR3 length equals 14 residues.

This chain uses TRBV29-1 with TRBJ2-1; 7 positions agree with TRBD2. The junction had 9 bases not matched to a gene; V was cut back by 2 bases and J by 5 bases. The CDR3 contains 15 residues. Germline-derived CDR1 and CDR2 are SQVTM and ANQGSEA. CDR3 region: CSVENWEGPDNEQFF. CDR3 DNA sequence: TGCAGCGTTGAAAACTGGGAGGGCCCCGACAATGAGCAGTTCTTC.

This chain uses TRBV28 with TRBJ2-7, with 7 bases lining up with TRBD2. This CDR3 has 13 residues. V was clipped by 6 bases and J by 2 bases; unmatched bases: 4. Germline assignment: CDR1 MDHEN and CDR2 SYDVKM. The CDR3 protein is CASSSSGTYEQYF. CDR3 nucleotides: TGTGCCAGCAGCTCTAGCGGAACCTACGAGCAGTACTTC.